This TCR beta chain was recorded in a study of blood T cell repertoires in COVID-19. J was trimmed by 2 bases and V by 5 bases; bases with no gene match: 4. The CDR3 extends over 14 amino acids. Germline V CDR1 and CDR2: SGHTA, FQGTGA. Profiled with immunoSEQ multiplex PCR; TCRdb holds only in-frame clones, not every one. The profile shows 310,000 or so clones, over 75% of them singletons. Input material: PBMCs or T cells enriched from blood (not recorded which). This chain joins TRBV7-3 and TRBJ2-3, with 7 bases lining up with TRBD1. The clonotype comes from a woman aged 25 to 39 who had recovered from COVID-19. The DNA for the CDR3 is TGTGCCAGCAGCCAGGACAGGAACACAGATACGCAGTATTTT. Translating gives CASSQDRNTDTQYF.